The clone carrying this T cell receptor beta chain has a count of ten or more. The sample comes from a study of T cell repertoires in cytomegalovirus infection. CDR1 and CDR2 from the germline V gene are SGHVS and FNYEAQ. Trimming removed 0 bases from V and 6 bases from J, with 4 bases in between. This CDR3 is built from 12 residues. TCRdb processed the reads anew with MiXCR; each CDR3 protein has one entry. This sample has 150,000 to 200,000 distinct CDR3 sequences; around 15% occur once, and the top ten carry 25% to 30%. This chain connects TRBV7-6 to TRBJ2-3; unclear D gene. The sequencing sample was made of PBMCs. The sequence derives from a human donor in good health (CMV status not recorded). Some clones in this sample may be carry-over from other donors' samples. The CDR3 spells CASSLATDTQYF. The CDR3 DNA follows: TGTGCCAGCAGCTTAGCAACGGATACGCAGTATTTT.